This entry concerns a single T cell receptor beta chain. The antigen remains undetermined. TCRdb called the 5' RACE reads again in MiXCR, with one record for every CDR3 protein. The sample carries roughly 470,000 distinct CDR3 sequences, roughly an eighth recorded once. These data originate in a study of identical twins. Study results and limitations: Out-of-frame alpha sequences that twins shared showed excess low generation probability. Twins' surplus sharing was weaker for beta out-of-frame sequences.

Trimming at V came to 0 bases and at J to 13 bases, leaving 6 bases not matched to a gene. This CDR3 spans 13 amino acids. The same sample was also studied in work on yellow fever vaccine responses in identical twins.

The sample was CD4+ T cells sorted from blood. This sequence was found in a woman younger than 30 in good health. The V gene is TRBV12-3 or TRBV12-4, the J gene TRBJ1-1, with TRBD1 matching 9 bases. CDR3 region: CASSLANRGLLFF. CDR3 in DNA: TGTGCCAGCAGTTTAGCGAACAGGGGGCTACTTTTCTTT.